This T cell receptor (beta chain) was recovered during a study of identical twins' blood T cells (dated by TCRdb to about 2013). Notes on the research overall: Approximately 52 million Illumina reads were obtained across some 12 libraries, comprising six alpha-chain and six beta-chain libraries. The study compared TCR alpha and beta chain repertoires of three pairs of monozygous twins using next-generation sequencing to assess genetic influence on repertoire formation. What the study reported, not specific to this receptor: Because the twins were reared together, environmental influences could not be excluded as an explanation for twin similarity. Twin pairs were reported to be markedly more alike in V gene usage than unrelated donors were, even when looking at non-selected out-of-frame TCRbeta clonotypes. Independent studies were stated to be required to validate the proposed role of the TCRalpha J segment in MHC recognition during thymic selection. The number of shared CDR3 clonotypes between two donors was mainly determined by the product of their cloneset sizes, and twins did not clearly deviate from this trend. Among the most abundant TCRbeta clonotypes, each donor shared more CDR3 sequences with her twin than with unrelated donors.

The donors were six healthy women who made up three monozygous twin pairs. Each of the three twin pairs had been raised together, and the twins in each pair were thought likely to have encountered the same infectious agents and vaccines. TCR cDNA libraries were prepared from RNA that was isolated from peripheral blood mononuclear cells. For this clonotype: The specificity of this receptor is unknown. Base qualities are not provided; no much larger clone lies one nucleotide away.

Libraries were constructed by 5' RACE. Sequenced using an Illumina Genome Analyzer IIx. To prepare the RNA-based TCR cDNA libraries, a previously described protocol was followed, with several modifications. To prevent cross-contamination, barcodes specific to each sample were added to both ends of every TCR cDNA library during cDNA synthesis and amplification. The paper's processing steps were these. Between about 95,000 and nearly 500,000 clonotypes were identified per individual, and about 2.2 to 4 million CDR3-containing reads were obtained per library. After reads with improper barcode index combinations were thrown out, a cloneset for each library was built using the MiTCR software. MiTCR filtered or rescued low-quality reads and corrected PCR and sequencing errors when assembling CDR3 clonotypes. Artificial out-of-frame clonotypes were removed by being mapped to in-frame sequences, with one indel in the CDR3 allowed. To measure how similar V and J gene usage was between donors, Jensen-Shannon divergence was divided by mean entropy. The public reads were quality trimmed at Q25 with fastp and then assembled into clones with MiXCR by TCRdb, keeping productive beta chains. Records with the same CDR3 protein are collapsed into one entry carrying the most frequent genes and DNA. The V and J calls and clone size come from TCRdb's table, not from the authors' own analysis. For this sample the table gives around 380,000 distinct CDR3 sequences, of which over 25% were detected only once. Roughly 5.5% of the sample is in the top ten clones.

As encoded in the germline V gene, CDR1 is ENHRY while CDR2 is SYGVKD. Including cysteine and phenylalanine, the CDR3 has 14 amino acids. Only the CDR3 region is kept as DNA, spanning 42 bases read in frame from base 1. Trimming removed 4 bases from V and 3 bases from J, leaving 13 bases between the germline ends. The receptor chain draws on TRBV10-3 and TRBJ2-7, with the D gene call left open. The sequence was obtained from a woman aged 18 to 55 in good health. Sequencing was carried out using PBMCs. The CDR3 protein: CAISGSSDHYEQYF. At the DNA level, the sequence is TGTGCCATCAGTGGCTCCAGCGACCACTACGAGCAGTACTTC.